This T cell receptor (beta chain) originates from a study of shared clonotypes between healthy human individuals. Study results and limitations: On the whole, naive subsets had larger estimated richness than memory subsets had.

Only in-frame clones appear in the TCRdb table, and some are missing; sequencing was by immunoSEQ multiplex PCR. Altogether around 2,000,000 clones are present, about 94% being singletons, with the ten largest covering around 1%. The naive CD8 subset, CD45RO-negative cells positively selected for CCR7, excluded terminally differentiated effector memory CD45RA+ cells. V was cut by 6 bases and J by 0 bases, with 15 bases left in between. Germline CDR1 and CDR2: KGHSH and LQKENI. There are 15 residues in the CDR3. On this clone: Antigen: not known.

The sample was naive CD8+ T cells sorted from blood. The chain recombines TRBV18 with TRBJ2-7, with unresolved D. The TCR comes from a man in his late teens or twenties in good health. The CDR3 protein is CASSGPLLDSYEQYF. CDR3 nucleotides: TGTGCCAGCTCTGGCCCACTCTTGGACTCCTACGAGCAGTACTTC. Full variable domain (outside the CDR3, taken from reference TRBV18 and TRBJ2-7): NAGVMQNPRHLVRRRGQEARLRCSPMKGHSHVYWYRQLPEEGLKFMVYLQKENIIDESGMPKERFSAEFPKEGPSILRIQQVVRGDSAAYFCASSGPLLDSYEQYFGPGTRLTVT.